The next 8 T cell receptor beta chains were all read from a single sample in a study of blood T cell repertoires in COVID-19. The method was immunoSEQ multiplex PCR; TCRdb's version includes in-frame clones alone and lacks a portion of them. The profile covers 95,000 to 150,000 clones, with 82% appearing a single time and around 4.5% taken by the ten largest. Source material: peripheral blood. These receptors were obtained from a woman in her 70s with acute or convalescent COVID-19.

This clone occurred once. The genes are TRBV4-3 and TRBJ1-3, with D maybe TRBD1 (5 bases). The germline CDR1 and CDR2 sequences are LGHNA and YSLEER. V lost 8 bases and J 1 base, leaving 15 bases between the germline ends. This CDR3 is built from 15 residues. In DNA form, the CDR3 reads TGCGCCAGCGGAAGGGACTATGGGTCTGGAAACACCATATATTTT. Translated, it gives CASGRDYGSGNTIYF.

This clone was seen only once. V gene TRBV30 combines with J gene TRBJ2-1; D unresolved. The length of the CDR3 is 14 residues. V was clipped by 2 bases and J by 4 bases, with 12 bases between them. Germline CDR1 is GTSNPN and CDR2 is SVGIG (reference sequence). This chain's CDR3 is CAWSRIQLYNEQFF. The CDR3 DNA is TGTGCCTGGAGTAGAATACAGCTTTACAATGAGCAGTTCTTC.

The chain combines TRBV25-1 with TRBJ1-2; D may be TRBD1 (5 bases). This CDR3 is built from 14 residues. Between the trimmed V and J ends, which lost 5 bases and 4 bases, there was a span of 14 bases. CDR1 and CDR2 from the germline V gene are MGHDK and SYGVNS. The CDR3 coding sequence is TGTGCCAGCAGTCCCCCCGGCGGGGGCTATGGCTACACCTTC. It translates to CASSPPGGGYGYTF.

The chain has TRBV6-4 and TRBJ2-1, with TRBD1 matching 7 bases. V lost 4 bases to trimming and J lost 6 bases; unmatched junction nucleotides: 6. Germline V gene data show CDR1 as MRHNA and CDR2 as SNTAGT. This CDR3 is 14 amino acids long. CDR3: CASSGGPGGNEQFF. The CDR3 DNA sequence: TGTGCCAGCAGTGGAGGCCCAGGGGGCAATGAGCAGTTCTTC.

V and J are TRBV3-1 (or the pseudogene TRBV3-2) and TRBJ2-4; 8 bases match TRBD1. The V gene end was trimmed by 1 base and the J gene end by 3 bases; junction bases not matched to a gene: 5. CDR1 and CDR2 (germline): LGHDT, YNNKEL (reference sequence). The CDR3 extends over 16 amino acids. The CDR3 DNA is TGTGCCAGCAGCCAAGCTCCGACAGGGGTCAAAAACATTCAGTACTTC. As protein: CASSQAPTGVKNIQYF.

The V call is TRBV10-3, the J call TRBJ1-1, with D possibly being TRBD1 (6 bases). CDR1 and CDR2 (germline): ENHRY, SYGVKD. The CDR3 loop spans 14 amino acids. Trimming removed 4 bases from V and 2 bases from J, with 11 bases in between. This CDR3 is CAISAAGDNTEAFF. DNA for the CDR3: TGTGCCATCAGTGCGGCAGGGGATAACACTGAAGCTTTCTTT.

The sample holds a few counts of this clone. This chain connects TRBV9 to TRBJ2-7; perhaps TRBD1 as D (6 bases). Trimming stripped 6 bases from V and 6 bases from J, with 16 bases between. Germline V gene lookup returns CDR1 SGDLS and CDR2 YYNGEE. The CDR3 is 13 residues long. The DNA of the CDR3 is TGTGCCAGCAACAGGGATGCGGCGTCCGAGCAGTACTTC. Its translation is CASNRDAASEQYF.

J is TRBJ2-2 and V is TRBV5-4, with a tentative D call TRBD1 (5 bases). Per germline, CDR1 SGHNT and CDR2 YYREEE (reference sequence). The V end was cut by 2 bases, the J end by 4 bases, with 12 bases between. The CDR3 consists of 15 residues. CDR3 protein: CASSLPRQSTGELFF. In DNA, the CDR3 is TGTGCCAGCAGCTTACCGAGACAGTCCACCGGGGAGCTGTTTTTT. Using reference TRBV5-4 and TRBJ2-2 for the parts outside the CDR3, the full variable domain is ETGVTQSPTHLIKTRGQQVTLRCSSQSGHNTVSWYQQALGQGPQFIFQYYREEENGRGNFPPRFSGLQFPNYSSELNVNALELDDSALYLCASSLPRQSTGELFFGEGSRLTVL.